This entry concerns a single TCR beta chain. Its specificity is not known. TCRdb's copy holds only in-frame clones and misses some; the assay was immunoSEQ multiplex PCR. The table records about 120,000 clones, 85% to 95% of them present only once. Germline CDR1 and CDR2: LGHNA and YNFKEQ. The CDR3 is 18 residues long. Unmatched junction bases numbered 10, after V lost 2 bases and J lost 5 bases. The sample is drawn from a study of graft-versus-host responses after intestinal transplantation. General study findings and limits: Recipient-marrow GvH clones were detected, some having first appeared in ileum or blood. Circulating GvH clone levels at their peak were associated with HvG declines (early post-transplant).

Sequenced material: unstimulated CD4+ T cells sorted from spleen or lymph node cells, taken before intestinal transplant. This TCR came from a human donor who received an intestinal transplant. The V and J genes are TRBV4-2 and TRBJ2-1, with 12 nucleotides matching TRBD2. The chain's CDR3 is CASSQWASGRASDNEQFF. CDR3 sequence (DNA): TGTGCCAGCAGCCAATGGGCTAGCGGGAGGGCCAGTGACAATGAGCAGTTCTTC.